These 15 T cell receptor beta chains were all obtained from the same sample, sequenced in a study of blood T cell repertoires in COVID-19. Profiling relied on immunoSEQ multiplex PCR, and the TCRdb table lists in-frame clones only, not all of them. The sample includes 60,000 to 75,000 clones, approximately 78% of them seen just once. The sequenced sample consisted of peripheral blood. These receptors were obtained from a human donor in a cohort sampled during active COVID-19.

This clone is a singleton in its sample. The V and J genes are TRBV2 and TRBJ1-1; D is undetermined. The CDR3 length is 13 residues. V lost 6 bases to trimming and J lost 2 bases, with 10 bases between them. Looked up from germline, CDR1 is SNHLY and CDR2 is FYNNEI. CDR3 residues: CASSLYFNTEAFF. In DNA form, the CDR3 reads TGTGCCAGCAGCCTATATTTCAACACTGAAGCTTTCTTT.

The chain recombines TRBV6-1 with TRBJ1-1; the D is unclear. The germline V gene has CDR1 MNHNS and CDR2 SASEGT. The CDR3 has 15 amino acids. V lost 2 bases, J lost 2 bases, and 12 bases lay in between. The CDR3 sequence is CASSELRTLNTEAFF. In nucleotides, the CDR3 is TGTGCCAGCAGTGAACTGCGGACTTTAAACACTGAAGCTTTCTTT.

V gene TRBV30 combines with J gene TRBJ1-1; TRBD1 might be the D (5 bases). Germline CDR1 reads GTSNPN; CDR2 reads SVGIG (reference sequence). This CDR3 region has 11 residues. Between the trimmed V and J ends, which lost 3 bases and 5 bases, there was a span of 7 bases. The CDR3 region is CAWRGVTEAFF. Written as DNA, the CDR3 is TGTGCCTGGAGAGGGGTAACTGAAGCTTTCTTT. Supplemented by reference TRBV30 and TRBJ1-1, the full variable domain reads SQTIHQWPATLVQPVGSPLSLECTVEGTSNPNLYWYRQAAGRGLQLLFYSVGIGQISSEVPQNLSASRPQDRQFILSSKKLLLSDSGFYLCAWRGVTEAFFGQGTRLTVV.

V and J are TRBV18 and TRBJ2-5; D call uncertain. Per germline, CDR1 KGHSH and CDR2 LQKENI. Trimming left V 3 bases short and J 1 base short, with 6 bases between. This CDR3 is 13 amino acids long. The CDR3 sequence: CASSPPGQETQYF. The CDR3 bases are TGTGCCAGCTCACCCCCCGGCCAAGAGACCCAGTACTTC.

The chain uses TRBV5-8 and TRBJ1-1; D may be TRBD1 (6 bases). There are 14 residues in the CDR3. Germline values: CDR1 SGHTS, CDR2 YDEGEE. Trimming shortened V by 10 bases and J by 2 bases, and 18 bases separated the two germline ends. The CDR3 DNA is TGTGCCGCTGAAGGCAGGGGCTATAACACTGAAGCTTTCTTT. This sequence encodes CAAEGRGYNTEAFF. Full variable domain (remainder filled in from reference TRBV5-8 and TRBJ1-1): EAGVTQSPTHLIKTRGQQATLRCSPISGHTSVYWYQQALGLGLQFLLWYDEGEERNRGNFPPRFSGRQFPNYSSELNVNALELEDSALYLCAAEGRGYNTEAFFGQGTRLTVV.

In this sample, this clone turned up once. The rearrangement links TRBV11-2 to TRBJ1-2; D unclear. CDR1 and CDR2 (germline): SGHAT, FQNNGV. This CDR3 has 14 amino acids. V was shortened by 0 bases and J by 2 bases, with 7 bases between the two germline ends. CDR3 bases: TGTGCCAGCAGCTTAGACGGAGTCAACTATGGCTACACCTTC. The encoded protein is CASSLDGVNYGYTF.

Only a few counts were recorded for this clone. J is TRBJ1-2 and V is TRBV30; 9 positions match TRBD1. The junction had 7 bases not matched to a gene; V was cut back by 6 bases and J by 8 bases. This CDR3 has 12 amino acids. Germline assignment: CDR1 GTSNPN and CDR2 SVGIG (reference sequence). The DNA for the CDR3 is TGTGCCTGCAACTACAGGGGGCACGGCTACACCTTC. This codes for CACNYRGHGYTF.

The CDR3 is CASSLVGTSVNTEAFF. CDR3 nucleotide sequence: TGCGCCAGCAGCTTGGTTGGGACTTCCGTTAACACTGAAGCTTTCTTT. The chain is built from TRBV5-1 and TRBJ1-1, with D tentatively TRBD1 (5 bases). Germline lookup yields CDR1 SGHRS and CDR2 YFSETQ. V lost 0 bases to trimming and J lost 2 bases, with 14 bases between them. This CDR3 is built from 16 residues. The variable domain in full, completed from reference TRBV5-1 and TRBJ1-1, reads KAGVTQTPRYLIKTRGQQVTLSCSPISGHRSVSWYQQTPGQGLQFLFEYFSETQRNKGNFPGRFSGRQFSNSRSEMNVSTLELGDSALYLCASSLVGTSVNTEAFFGQGTRLTVV.

The chain recombines TRBV11-2 with TRBJ1-1, with 7 bases that match TRBD1. V shed 2 bases and J 11 bases; nucleotides not matched to a gene: 8. The CDR3 has 13 residues. Germline CDR1 SGHAT, CDR2 FQNNGV. The CDR3 spells CASSLNPGQSAFF. DNA for the CDR3: TGTGCCAGCAGCTTAAACCCGGGACAGAGCGCTTTCTTT. The full variable domain, rest sourced from reference TRBV11-2 and TRBJ1-1, is EAGVAQSPRYKIIEKRQSVAFWCNPISGHATLYWYQQILGQGPKLLIQFQNNGVVDDSQLPKDRFSAERLKGVDSTLKIQPAKLEDSAVYLCASSLNPGQSAFFGQGTRLTVV.

Only one count was recorded for this clone. The rearrangement links TRBV5-1 to TRBJ2-1; 10 bases map to TRBD2. The V and J ends lost 4 bases and 2 bases, in that order; junction bases with no gene match: 3. The CDR3 runs to 15 residues. Germline assignment: CDR1 SGHRS and CDR2 YFSETQ. This CDR3 reads CASSAGTSAYNEQFF. CDR3 bases: TGCGCCAGCAGCGCCGGGACTAGCGCCTACAATGAGCAGTTCTTC.

The chain has TRBV6-7 and TRBJ2-2, with 9 nucleotides matching TRBD1. TRBV6-7 is classed as an ORF, of uncertain function. This CDR3 spans 17 amino acids. The J segment lost 5 bases and the V segment lost 2 bases, leaving 9 bases of the junction unmatched. This CDR3 reads CASSYAWGQGRTGELFF. CDR3 DNA: TGTGCCAGCAGTTACGCCTGGGGACAGGGTAGAACCGGGGAGCTGTTTTTT.

This clone was seen only once. This chain uses TRBV19 with TRBJ2-1, with TRBD2 matching 11 bases. Germline assignment: CDR1 LNHDA and CDR2 SQIVND (reference sequence). J lost 6 bases, V lost 1 base, and 5 bases had no gene match. The CDR3 extends over 16 amino acids. CDR3 amino acids: CASSIVGTSGVNEQFF. Written as DNA, the CDR3 is TGTGCCAGTAGTATAGTGGGGACTAGCGGAGTCAATGAGCAGTTCTTC.

The chain uses TRBV6-2 or TRBV6-3 and TRBJ1-4; D might be TRBD1 (5 bases). Germline lookup yields CDR1 MNHEY and CDR2 SVGEGT. The CDR3 sequence is 16 residues long. The V gene lost 6 bases and the J gene lost 3 bases, with 17 bases spanning the gap. CDR3 sequence (DNA): TGTGCCAGCAGCAACACCGGGGGTCTTCCTAATGAAAAACTGTTTTTT. Translation gives CASSNTGGLPNEKLFF.

The CDR3 here is CASSPTGTAQETQYF. The CDR3 DNA reads TGTGCCAGCTCCCCGACTGGGACAGCCCAAGAGACCCAGTACTTC. The J gene is TRBJ2-5, the V gene TRBV18; 7 bases agree with TRBD1. V dropped 6 bases and J dropped 1; count of bases not matched to a gene: 8. This CDR3 region has 15 residues. The germline V gene has CDR1 KGHSH and CDR2 LQKENI.

The chain recombines TRBV29-1 with TRBJ2-5; tentatively, D is TRBD2 (7 bases). Germline values: CDR1 SQVTM, CDR2 ANQGSEA. CDR3 length equals 15 residues. V was clipped by 0 bases and J by 5 bases, with 16 bases between them. In DNA, the CDR3 is TGCAGCGTTGAAGATCCGAGGGGGGGGATTGAGACCCAGTACTTC. It codes for CSVEDPRGGIETQYF.